This TCR beta chain was observed in a study of T cells in Graves' hyperthyroidism and ophthalmopathy. Study-level findings and limits: Patients with ophthalmopathy were separated from those with stable hyperthyroidism by a 13 V-J model.

When ophthalmopathy did not progress within 18 months, Graves' hyperthyroidism was considered stable. Reasons for excluding patients were uncontrolled infection, other autoimmune disease, pregnancy or lactation. Points on this clonotype: The target antigen is unknown.

CDR3 length equals 15 residues. The J segment lost 4 bases and the V segment lost 5 bases, leaving 8 bases of the junction unmatched. Germline V gene lookup returns CDR1 MDHEN and CDR2 SYDVKM. TCR beta CDR3 sequences were amplified from RNA transcripts. The primer set for the first-round RT-PCR of the TCR CDR3 was HTBI. MiXCR, applied by TCRdb to the multiplex PCR reads, yields one record per CDR3 protein. The table lists about 690,000 distinct CDR3 sequences, approximately 15% of them singletons, with around a sixth in the top ten. Sequencing was carried out using blood. The TCR originated in a man aged 45 to 65 with Graves' hyperthyroidism. The chain has TRBV28 and TRBJ2-7; 10 positions match TRBD1. This CDR3 is CASSKGTGDVYEQYF. Here the CDR3 DNA reads TGTGCCAGCAGTAAGGGGACAGGGGACGTATACGAGCAGTACTTC.